Below are 7 T cell receptor beta chains sequenced from a single sample in a study of blood T cell repertoires in COVID-19. Here immunoSEQ multiplex PCR was the method, and the copy in TCRdb shows in-frame clones only, minus some. The sample shows roughly 130,000 clones, roughly 77% of them seen only once. The sequenced material came from peripheral blood. These receptors all stem from an older woman with COVID-19, enrolled during active disease.

The chain recombines TRBV7-3 with TRBJ2-1, with 10 positions matching TRBD2. The CDR3 totals 13 residues. From germline, CDR1 is SGHTA and CDR2 FQGTGA. The junction had 5 bases not matched to a gene; V was cut back by 5 bases and J by 10 bases. The CDR3 spells CASSEVAGGEQFF. The CDR3 DNA sequence: TGTGCCAGCAGCGAGGTAGCGGGGGGCGAGCAGTTCTTC.

This rearrangement joins TRBV7-9 to TRBJ1-5, with D perhaps TRBD1 (5 bases). There are 15 residues in the CDR3. Deletions cut 1 base from V and 3 bases from J, with 10 bases between. Germline CDR1 SEHNR, CDR2 FQNEAQ (reference sequence). For the CDR3, the DNA is TGTGCCAGCAGCTTAGTGGGGGACTCCAATCAGCCCCAGCATTTT. It yields the protein CASSLVGDSNQPQHF.

This clone showed up just once. This chain joins TRBV6-2 or TRBV6-3 and TRBJ2-3; D remains ambiguous. Germline CDR1 reads MNHEY; CDR2 reads SVGEGT. This CDR3 has 12 residues. The ends were cut back, 0 bases at V and 7 bases at J, with 5 bases in the middle. CDR3 DNA sequence: TGTGCCAGCAGTTACTCGCAGTATACGCAGTATTTT. Protein: CASSYSQYTQYF.

This chain connects TRBV9 to TRBJ2-1; D perhaps matches TRBD2 (5 bases). Germline V gene lookup returns CDR1 SGDLS and CDR2 YYNGEE. The CDR3 is made up of 15 amino acids. Deletions cut 4 bases from V and 8 bases from J, with 19 bases between. The CDR3 nucleotides read TGTGCCAGCAGCCCCCAGGTGGTTTTGGGAGATGAGCAGTTCTTC. It translates to CASSPQVVLGDEQFF.

The chain is built from TRBV6-5 and TRBJ2-3, with 13 bases matching TRBD2. The germline V gene encodes CDR1 MNHEY and CDR2 SVGAGI. The CDR3 has 15 residues. V shed 5 bases, J shed 5 bases, and the junction held 4 bases outside the gene matches. The CDR3 DNA reads as TGTGCCAGCAGTAACGGACTAGCGGGGGTAGATACGCAGTATTTT. It yields the protein CASSNGLAGVDTQYF.

This clone turned up a few times. The chain couples TRBV9 to TRBJ2-3; 7 bases map to TRBD1. Trimming removed 2 bases from V and 0 bases from J; junction bases left unmatched: 9. The CDR3 is made up of 17 amino acids. Germline V gives CDR1 SGDLS, CDR2 YYNGEE. The CDR3 sequence is CASSVLGTVTSTDTQYF. The CDR3 DNA follows: TGTGCCAGCAGCGTCTTAGGGACAGTTACTAGCACAGATACGCAGTATTTT.

For the CDR3, the DNA is TGTGCCACCGGGACACCTAGAACCAATGAGCAGTTCTTC. Its translation is CATGTPRTNEQFF. V usage is TRBV19 and J usage is TRBJ2-1; D possibly corresponds to TRBD1 (6 bases). V lost 10 bases, J lost 6 bases, and 16 bases lay in between. Germline V CDR1 and CDR2: LNHDA, SQIVND (reference sequence). The CDR3 has 13 amino acids.